This T cell receptor (beta chain) was profiled in a study of cytomegalovirus exposure and HLA in healthy donors. The study ran its PCR with 60 Vbeta and 13 Jbeta primers. In the authors' workflow: It was a later analysis that counted about 80 million unique TCR beta chains, of which some 9.9 million were shared. Assay used: immunoSEQ multiplex PCR; TCRdb lists only in-frame clones, some missing. The V and J calls and clone size were taken over from that table, and D and trimming were inferred from the DNA. The sample lists 75,000 to 100,000 clones; 60% to 80% were seen once. Overall study findings and caveats: A link between a missense DCLRE1C variant and TCR beta V- and J-gene trimming emerged from a later analysis.

CDR3 length: 14 amino acids. Germline loops: CDR1 SNHLY, CDR2 FYNNEI. J was trimmed by 0 bases and V by 5 bases; bases with no gene match: 2. In its sample, this clone was seen a few times. As yet, its antigen is unknown. The source material was PBMCs. This clonotype was obtained from a man aged 35-49 years in good health and CMV-seronegative. The rearrangement joins TRBV2 to TRBJ1-1; 8 positions match TRBD1. CDR3 in DNA: TGTGCCAGCAGTCAGACAGGGGTGAACACTGAAGCTTTCTTT. Its protein product is CASSQTGVNTEAFF.